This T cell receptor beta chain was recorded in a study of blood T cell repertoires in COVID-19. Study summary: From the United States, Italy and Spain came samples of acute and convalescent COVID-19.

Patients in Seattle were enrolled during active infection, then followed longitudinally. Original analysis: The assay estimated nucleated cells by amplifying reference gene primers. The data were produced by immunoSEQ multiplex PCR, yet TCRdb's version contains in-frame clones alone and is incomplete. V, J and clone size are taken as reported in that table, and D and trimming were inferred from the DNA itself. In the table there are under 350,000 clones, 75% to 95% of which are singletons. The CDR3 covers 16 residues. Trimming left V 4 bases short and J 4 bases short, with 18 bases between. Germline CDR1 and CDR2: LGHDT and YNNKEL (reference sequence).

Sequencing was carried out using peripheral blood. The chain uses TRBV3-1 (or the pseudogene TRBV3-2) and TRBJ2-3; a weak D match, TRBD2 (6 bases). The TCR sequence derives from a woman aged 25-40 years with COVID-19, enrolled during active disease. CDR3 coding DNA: TGTGCCAGCAGCCGGCAGGCGGGAAATTGGGCAGATACGCAGTATTTT. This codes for CASSRQAGNWADTQYF.